The clone carrying this T cell receptor beta chain rates as medium-sized. Treatment specified: randomized to nivolumab then ipilimumab (arm A) or the reverse (arm B). Patients had received no earlier DNA-damaging chemotherapy. PBMC sorting kept live CD3+CD8+ cells without CD19 or CD56. Trimming removed 4 bases at V and 7 bases at J, with 13 bases between. Looked up from germline, CDR1 is SEHNR and CDR2 is FQNEAQ (reference sequence). The length of the CDR3 is 14 residues. The method was immunoSEQ multiplex PCR; TCRdb's version includes in-frame clones alone and lacks a portion of them. The table records 6,000 or so clones, 48% of them present only once. These data come from a study of sequential checkpoint blockade in melanoma. Study-level information: Randomization was 1:1 between first-line nivolumab→ipilimumab and ipilimumab→nivolumab.

The receptor's source is a human patient with melanoma. Some clones in this sample may be carry-over from other donors' samples. Source: CD8+ T cells sorted from blood (inferred from file names), taken from a patient given nivolumab and ipilimumab in sequence. The chain is built from TRBV7-9 and TRBJ1-4, with D unresolved. CDR3 protein: CASSSEIVSEKLFF. For the CDR3, the DNA is TGTGCCAGCAGCTCCGAGATTGTTAGTGAAAAACTGTTTTTT.